This entry describes one T cell receptor beta chain. The data were produced by immunoSEQ multiplex PCR, yet TCRdb's version contains in-frame clones alone and is incomplete. The data show under 55,000 clones, with roughly 90% seen just once and 10% to 13% held by the top ten. This CDR3 is 13 amino acids long. Germline values: CDR1 MNHNS, CDR2 SASEGT. V lost 9 bases, J lost 7 bases, and 16 bases lay in between. The data are from a study of T cells in localized non-small cell lung cancer. This chain uses TRBV6-1 with TRBJ1-3, with D uncertain. The TCR originated in a woman aged 40-75 years with stage II lung adenocarcinoma. Sample: PBMCs, taken before any cancer treatment. The CDR3 here is CASKAPDFNTIYF. The CDR3 region has the DNA TGTGCCAGTAAAGCCCCGGACTTCAACACCATATATTTT.